The 7 T cell receptor beta chains below come from one sample, sequenced in a study of blood T cell repertoires in COVID-19. The data were produced by immunoSEQ multiplex PCR, yet TCRdb's version contains in-frame clones alone and is incomplete. The repertoire holds around 200,000 clones, with about nine tenths as singletons. The sequencing input was PBMCs or T cells enriched from blood (not recorded which). The source of these receptors is a man aged 25-45 years who had recovered from COVID-19.

The chain joins TRBV2 to TRBJ2-1; 7 nucleotides line up with TRBD1. V shed 6 bases and J 2 bases; nucleotides not matched to a gene: 4. Per the germline V gene, CDR1 is SNHLY and CDR2 is FYNNEI. The CDR3 runs 14 residues. The CDR3 sequence is CASSRQGPYNEQFF. Here the CDR3 DNA reads TGTGCCAGCAGCCGACAGGGCCCCTACAATGAGCAGTTCTTC.

This rearrangement joins TRBV24-1 to TRBJ2-4, with D possibly matching TRBD2 (6 bases). V was shortened by 5 bases and J by 8 bases, with 15 bases between the two germline ends. The CDR3 has 14 amino acids. CDR1 and CDR2 from the germline V gene are KGHDR and SFDVKD. CDR3 nucleotide sequence: TGTGCCACCAGTGGTGCGGGGATATGGGACATTCAGTACTTC. It specifies CATSGAGIWDIQYF.

The rearrangement links TRBV30 to TRBJ1-1; D unresolved. Germline assignment: CDR1 GTSNPN and CDR2 SVGIG (reference sequence). V was cut by 3 bases and J by 8 bases, with 10 bases left in between. This CDR3 region has 11 residues. The CDR3 coding sequence is TGTGCCTGGAGCGTGAGTGTCGAAGCTTTCTTT. Its protein is CAWSVSVEAFF.

The chain recombines TRBV7-8 with TRBJ2-5, with TRBD2 identical over 7 bases. CDR1 is SGHVS and CDR2 is FQNEAQ in the germline V gene. This CDR3 is 17 amino acids long. V lost 2 bases and J lost 0; bases outside the gene matches: 9. The CDR3 nucleotides are TGTGCCAGCAGCTTACGACCTAGCGGAGGCAACCAAGAGACCCAGTACTTC. It codes for CASSLRPSGGNQETQYF.

The CDR3 bases are TGTGCCAGCAGTTCCGGGACAGGGGTTCAGGATGAGCAGTTCTTC. It is translated as CASSSGTGVQDEQFF. The chain carries TRBV7-9 and TRBJ2-1; TRBD1 matches at 10 bases. The germline V gene encodes CDR1 SEHNR and CDR2 FQNEAQ (reference sequence). Unmatched junction bases numbered 10, after V lost 6 bases and J lost 8 bases. The CDR3 contains 15 residues.

The chain recombines TRBV2 with TRBJ1-5; D uncertain. In germline, CDR1 is SNHLY, CDR2 FYNNEI. The germline V and J ends were trimmed by 7 bases and 4 bases, with 14 bases remaining between them. The CDR3 sequence is 14 residues long. The DNA of the CDR3 is TGTGCCAGCACTGGCAGTCTAGGAAATCAGCCCCAGCATTTT. Its protein is CASTGSLGNQPQHF.

The chain joins TRBV29-1 to TRBJ2-5; 13 bases agree with TRBD2. Losses at the gene ends were 6 bases for V and 2 bases for J; bases not matched to a gene: 6. CDR3 length: 15 amino acids. CDR1 is SQVTM and CDR2 is ANQGSEA in the germline V gene. The CDR3 nucleotides read TGCAGCGTGGGGGGACTAGCGGGGTTGCAAGAGACCCAGTACTTC. This gives the protein CSVGGLAGLQETQYF.